This T cell receptor (beta chain) was identified during a study of T cells in tuberculosis. Documented time point: new active TB diagnosis, blood taken before or within 7 days of starting treatment. Germline CDR1 is MNHEY and CDR2 is SMNVEV (reference sequence). This CDR3 has 17 amino acids. Germline trimming cut 5 bases from V and 0 bases from J; bases unmatched to any gene: 7. Generated by immunoSEQ multiplex PCR, the TCRdb table keeps only in-frame clones and is missing some. The sample has more than 30,000 clones, approximately 94% seen once. This receptor was obtained from an adult with tuberculosis. The chain recombines TRBV27 with TRBJ2-2; TRBD1 matches at 9 bases. The sequences come from PBMCs, collected at tuberculosis diagnosis. CDR3 protein: CASSTGQGRANTGELFF. CDR3 nucleotides: TGTGCCAGCAGTACTGGACAGGGGCGGGCGAACACCGGGGAGCTGTTTTTT.